This T cell receptor (beta chain) was profiled in a study of shared clonotypes between healthy human individuals. CD45RO-negative, CCR7-positively selected cells formed the naive CD8 fraction, excluding terminally differentiated effector memory CD45RA+ cells. About this clone itself: This CDR3 is also generated by other DNA sequences in the sample.

Between the trimmed V and J ends, which lost 3 bases and 2 bases, there was a span of 10 bases. Per germline, CDR1 MNHEY and CDR2 SMNVEV (reference sequence). The CDR3 extends over 14 amino acids. Repertoires were generated with immunoSEQ multiplex PCR, while TCRdb's copy carries only in-frame clones and drops some. This table holds around 1.9 million clones, approximately 92% found once. The TCR comes from a man between 18 and 35 years old in good health. Some clones in this sample may be carry-over from other donors' samples. V gene TRBV27 combines with J gene TRBJ1-1; maybe TRBD1 (6 bases). The sequenced material came from naive CD8+ T cells from PBMCs. In DNA, the CDR3 is TGTGCCAGCAGTTTGGGCAGGGGTAACACTGAAGCTTTCTTT. Protein product: CASSLGRGNTEAFF.